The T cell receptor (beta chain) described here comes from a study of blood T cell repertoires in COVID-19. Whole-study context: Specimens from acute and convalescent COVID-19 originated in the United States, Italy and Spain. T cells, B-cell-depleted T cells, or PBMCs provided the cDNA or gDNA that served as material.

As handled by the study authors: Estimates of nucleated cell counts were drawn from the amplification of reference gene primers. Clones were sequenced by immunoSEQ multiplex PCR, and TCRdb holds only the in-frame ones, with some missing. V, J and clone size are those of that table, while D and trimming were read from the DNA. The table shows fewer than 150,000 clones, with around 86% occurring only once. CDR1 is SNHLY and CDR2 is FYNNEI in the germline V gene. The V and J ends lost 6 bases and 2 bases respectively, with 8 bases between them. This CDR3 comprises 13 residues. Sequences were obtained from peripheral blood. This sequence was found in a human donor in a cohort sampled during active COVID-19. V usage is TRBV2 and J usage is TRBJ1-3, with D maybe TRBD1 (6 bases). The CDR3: CASRRTAGNTIYF. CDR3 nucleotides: TGTGCCAGCAGGAGGACAGCTGGAAACACCATATATTTT.